Shown below are 32 T cell receptor beta chains from a single sample sequenced in a study of T-cell reconstitution after alpha-beta-depleted transplantation in children. Preparing the TCRbeta library involved the use of unique molecular identifiers. In TCRdb, the PCR reads were re-called with MiXCR into one record per CDR3 protein. The profile shows around 960,000 distinct CDR3 sequences, around 30% of them singletons. Sample: PBMCs, mostly from graft donor cells, taken 360 days after TCRalphabeta/CD19-depleted stem cell transplant. The receptors here all came from a boy under two years old who had a stem cell transplant for SCID, so the T cells may come from the graft donor.

The rearrangement links TRBV9 to TRBJ2-3; 8 bases map to TRBD2. CDR3 size: 16 residues. The ends lost 0 bases at V and 4 bases at J; junction bases unmatched: 7. Germline V gene sequence: CDR1 SGDLS, CDR2 YYNGEE. CDR3 DNA sequence: TGTGCCAGCAGCGTAGCGAGTAGCGGGGTAGCAGATACGCAGTATTTT. Protein product: CASSVASSGVADTQYF. The complete variable domain, with remaining parts taken from reference TRBV9 and TRBJ2-3, reads DSGVTQTPKHLITATGQRVTLRCSPRSGDLSVYWYQQSLDQGLQFLIQYYNGEERAKGNILERFSAQQFPDLHSELNLSSLELGDSALYFCASSVASSGVADTQYFGPGTRLTVL.

The chain carries TRBV6-1 and TRBJ2-7, with 13 bases fitting TRBD2. The CDR3 length is 16 residues. Germline loops: CDR1 MNHNS, CDR2 SASEGT. After removal of 4 bases from V and 2 bases from J, the junction contained 5 bases not matched to a gene. CDR3 loop: CASSGGGTSGAYEQYF. The CDR3 bases are TGTGCCAGCAGTGGCGGCGGGACTAGCGGGGCCTACGAGCAGTACTTC.

This clonotype was counted only a few times. This rearrangement joins TRBV20-1 to TRBJ2-5; D might be TRBD2 (6 bases). The CDR3 spans 14 residues. The ends were cut back, 1 base at V and 3 bases at J, with 12 bases in the middle. Germline CDR1 DFQATT, CDR2 SNEGSKA (reference sequence). DNA of the CDR3: TGCAGTGCTAGAGTCCAGCGGGCCGAAGAGACCCAGTACTTC. Its protein product is CSARVQRAEETQYF.

This clonotype came up a few times. The chain links TRBV30 to TRBJ2-6; 9 bases fit TRBD1. The CDR3 extends over 15 amino acids. The junction had 5 bases not matched to a gene; V was cut back by 5 bases and J by 3 bases. Germline loops: CDR1 GTSNPN, CDR2 SVGIG (reference sequence). The CDR3 loop reads CAWYRTGVGANVLTF. DNA of the CDR3: TGTGCCTGGTATAGGACAGGGGTTGGGGCCAACGTCCTGACTTTC.

This chain connects TRBV28 to TRBJ2-7; D is unclear. Trimming took 2 bases from V and 3 from J, leaving 11 bases between them. In germline, CDR1 is MDHEN, CDR2 SYDVKM. The CDR3 totals 14 residues. CDR3: CASSLHGSLYEQYF. The CDR3 DNA reads as TGTGCCAGCAGTTTACATGGTAGCCTCTACGAGCAGTACTTC.

This chain joins TRBV15 and TRBJ1-5; no firm D call. This CDR3 contains 15 residues. The V and J ends lost 2 bases and 2 bases respectively, with 10 bases between them. In germline, CDR1 is LNHNV, CDR2 YYDKDF (reference sequence). The CDR3 region is CATSRKGWGNQPQHF. CDR3 DNA sequence: TGTGCCACCAGCAGAAAAGGATGGGGCAATCAGCCCCAGCATTTT.

The chain recombines TRBV25-1 with TRBJ1-2, with 7 bases lining up with TRBD1. With V trimmed by 8 bases and J by 3 bases, 6 bases remained unmatched. Germline V gene data show CDR1 as MGHDK and CDR2 as SYGVNS. This CDR3 has 13 residues. CDR3 in amino acids: CASSTGAYYGYTF. As DNA, the CDR3 is TGTGCCAGCTCTACAGGGGCTTACTATGGCTACACCTTC.

V and J are TRBV4-2 and TRBJ2-1; 11 bases match TRBD2. The V gene end was trimmed by 4 bases and the J gene end by 0 bases; junction bases not matched to a gene: 8. Germline CDR1 is LGHNA and CDR2 is YNFKEQ. The CDR3 sequence is 18 residues long. CDR3 sequence reads: CASSPRGLAGVSYNEQFF. In DNA, the CDR3 is TGTGCCAGCAGCCCCCGAGGACTAGCGGGCGTCTCCTACAATGAGCAGTTCTTC.

This clonotype was detected only a few times. The rearrangement uses TRBV10-3 and TRBJ2-7; TRBD1 is a possible D gene (6 bases). Germline V gives CDR1 ENHRY, CDR2 SYGVKD. This CDR3 is 16 amino acids long. V was shortened by 2 bases and J by 4 bases, with 18 bases between the two germline ends. The CDR3 bases are TGTGCCATCAGTGAGCCCGACCAGGGGAAGCATTACGAGCAGTACTTC. This sequence encodes CAISEPDQGKHYEQYF.

This clonotype was recorded a few times. V and J are TRBV20-1 and TRBJ2-3; 9 bases map to TRBD1. The CDR3 is made up of 14 amino acids. Germline CDR1 DFQATT, CDR2 SNEGSKA (reference sequence). Unmatched junction bases numbered 8, after V lost 3 bases and J lost 7 bases. CDR3 sequence: CSASQDRGIYTQYF. The CDR3 nucleotides are TGCAGTGCTAGCCAGGACAGGGGAATTTATACGCAGTATTTT.

This clonotype was seen many times. The chain couples TRBV6-5 to TRBJ1-1; TRBD1 is a possible D gene (5 bases). Looked up from germline, CDR1 is MNHEY and CDR2 is SVGAGI. V lost 2 bases to trimming and J lost 3 bases, with 10 bases between them. The CDR3 loop spans 14 amino acids. Written as DNA, the CDR3 is TGTGCCAGCAGTTACGGGGGGACCGACACTGAAGCTTTCTTT. This translates into CASSYGGTDTEAFF.

The CDR3 coding sequence is TGTGCCAGCAGTCTCTTCCTGCGGACAGACTACGAGCAGTACTTC. Translation gives CASSLFLRTDYEQYF. V and J are TRBV28 and TRBJ2-7; tentative D call: TRBD1 (6 bases). This CDR3 has 15 amino acids. Trimming left V 5 bases short and J 3 bases short, with 17 bases between. CDR1 is MDHEN, CDR2 SYDVKM, per germline.

This clonotype came up many times. The chain links TRBV29-1 to TRBJ2-3; no firm D call. Germline V gene sequence: CDR1 SQVTM, CDR2 ANQGSEA. The CDR3 is made up of 14 amino acids. Trimming removed 8 bases at V and 0 bases at J, with 15 bases between. CDR3 nucleotide sequence: TGCAGCATATGGACCGGGCGTAGCACAGATACGCAGTATTTT. This translates into CSIWTGRSTDTQYF.

This clonotype was counted a few times. This chain uses TRBV20-1 with TRBJ2-5; 8 bases line up with TRBD1. V shed 6 bases and J 5 bases; nucleotides not matched to a gene: 11. This CDR3 has 14 residues. Germline values: CDR1 DFQATT, CDR2 SNEGSKA (reference sequence). In DNA form, the CDR3 reads TGCAGTGCCCGGCAGGGGGCAGTTAGGGAGACCCAGTACTTC. The encoded protein is CSARQGAVRETQYF.

This clonotype was seen a few times. This chain connects TRBV28 to TRBJ2-7; D tentatively fits TRBD1 or TRBD2 (5 bases each). The V end lost 5 bases, the J end lost 2 bases, and 16 bases lay between the germline ends. The CDR3 has 15 residues. The germline V gene has CDR1 MDHEN and CDR2 SYDVKM. CDR3 DNA: TGTGCCAGCAGTCCATCGGGGCACCTTACCTACGAGCAGTACTTC. It translates to CASSPSGHLTYEQYF.

Here the CDR3 reads CASSFQRGANTGELFF. In DNA, the CDR3 is TGTGCCAGCAGTTTCCAGCGGGGGGCAAACACCGGGGAGCTGTTTTTT. This chain joins TRBV12-3 or TRBV12-4 and TRBJ2-2; 9 bases are shared with TRBD2. CDR3 length: 16 residues. The ends lost 3 bases at V and 2 bases at J; junction bases unmatched: 4.

The J gene is TRBJ2-1, the V gene TRBV30; the D is unclear. Germline lookup yields CDR1 GTSNPN and CDR2 SVGIG (reference sequence). V lost 4 bases to trimming and J lost 0 bases, with 7 bases between them. The CDR3 runs 13 residues. The CDR3 DNA sequence: TGTGCCTGGAAACAGAGCTCCTACAATGAGCAGTTCTTC. Translated: CAWKQSSYNEQFF.

This clonotype was seen a few times. This CDR3 is CSARGGGDEGGTQYF. The CDR3 DNA sequence: TGCAGTGCTAGAGGTGGTGGGGATGAGGGCGGTACGCAGTATTTT. The V call is TRBV20-1, the J call TRBJ2-3, with D perhaps matching TRBD2 (5 bases). The CDR3 consists of 15 residues. V lost 1 base, J lost 8 bases, and 19 bases lay in between. Germline V CDR1 and CDR2: DFQATT, SNEGSKA (reference sequence).

The J gene is TRBJ1-1, the V gene TRBV7-9; no clear D. Germline assignment: CDR1 SEHNR and CDR2 FQNEAQ (reference sequence). CDR3 length equals 14 residues. V was cut by 8 bases and J by 1 base, with 14 bases left in between. CDR3 amino acids: CASYRAGENTEAFF. DNA for the CDR3: TGTGCCAGCTATCGTGCAGGAGAGAACACTGAAGCTTTCTTT.

This clonotype was seen more than once but under ten times. The gene calls are TRBV4-3 and TRBJ2-5; 7 bases match TRBD1. The CDR3 extends over 15 amino acids. Per germline, CDR1 LGHNA and CDR2 YSLEER. J lost 11 bases, V lost 4 bases, and 16 bases had no gene match. The CDR3 is CASSLSARDSMTQYF. As DNA, the CDR3 is TGCGCCAGCAGCCTGTCGGCCCGGGACAGTATGACTCAGTACTTC.

This clonotype came up a few times. The gene calls are TRBV5-1 and TRBJ1-2, with D perhaps TRBD1 (6 bases). Germline V gives CDR1 SGHRS, CDR2 YFSETQ. CDR3 size: 15 residues. Between the trimmed V and J ends, which lost 3 bases and 0 bases, there was a span of 12 bases. The CDR3 is CASSSQTGANYGYTF. CDR3 DNA: TGCGCCAGCAGCTCCCAGACAGGAGCTAACTATGGCTACACCTTC. The entire variable domain, with the rest obtained from reference TRBV5-1 and TRBJ1-2, is as follows: KAGVTQTPRYLIKTRGQQVTLSCSPISGHRSVSWYQQTPGQGLQFLFEYFSETQRNKGNFPGRFSGRQFSNSRSEMNVSTLELGDSALYLCASSSQTGANYGYTFGSGTRLTVV.

The chain uses TRBV28 and TRBJ1-6; weak D call: TRBD1 (6 bases). The CDR3 has 17 residues. Trimming removed 5 bases from V and 6 bases from J, with 20 bases in between. Per germline, CDR1 MDHEN and CDR2 SYDVKM. The CDR3 loop is CASSPHRGDIPNSPLHF. CDR3 DNA: TGTGCCAGCAGTCCTCATAGGGGGGACATACCTAATTCACCCCTCCACTTT. Full variable domain (missing parts from reference TRBV28 and TRBJ1-6): DVKVTQSSRYLVKRTGEKVFLECVQDMDHENMFWYRQDPGLGLRLIYFSYDVKMKEKGDIPEGYSVSREKKERFSLILESASTNQTSMYLCASSPHRGDIPNSPLHFGNGTRLTVT.

This clonotype occurred a few times. The chain recombines TRBV20-1 with TRBJ1-6; TRBD1 matches at 9 bases. V lost 1 base to trimming and J lost 3 bases; unmatched junction nucleotides: 4. This CDR3 contains 16 residues. Germline CDR1 and CDR2: DFQATT and SNEGSKA (reference sequence). The chain's CDR3 is CSARVMTGGYNSPLHF. CDR3 in DNA: TGCAGTGCTAGAGTGATGACAGGGGGCTATAATTCACCCCTCCACTTT.

This chain uses TRBV5-1 with TRBJ2-5; tentatively, D is TRBD1 or TRBD2 (5 bases each). This CDR3 is 16 amino acids long. Germline CDR1 SGHRS, CDR2 YFSETQ. Deletions cut 2 bases from V and 5 bases from J, with 19 bases between. CDR3 nucleotides: TGCGCCAGCAGCTTTATTAGGCCCGGGGACGGGGAGACCCAGTACTTC. As protein: CASSFIRPGDGETQYF. Supplemented by reference TRBV5-1 and TRBJ2-5, the full variable domain reads KAGVTQTPRYLIKTRGQQVTLSCSPISGHRSVSWYQQTPGQGLQFLFEYFSETQRNKGNFPGRFSGRQFSNSRSEMNVSTLELGDSALYLCASSFIRPGDGETQYFGPGTRLLVL.

The chain carries TRBV7-2 and TRBJ2-3; TRBD2 matches at 14 bases. Germline CDR1 reads SGHTA; CDR2 reads FQGNSA. The CDR3 has 17 residues. V lost 4 bases and J lost 6; bases outside the gene matches: 9. This CDR3 reads CASSSARLAGGPDTQYF. The CDR3 bases are TGTGCCAGCAGCTCCGCCCGACTAGCGGGGGGGCCCGATACGCAGTATTTT.

The CDR3 spells CATSPGPYSNQPQHF. As DNA, the CDR3 is TGTGCCACCAGTCCAGGGCCCTATAGCAATCAGCCCCAGCATTTT. The chain links TRBV24-1 to TRBJ1-5; D perhaps matches TRBD1 (5 bases). V dropped 6 bases and J dropped 0 bases, with 11 bases sitting between them. The CDR3 has 15 residues. Germline V gene lookup returns CDR1 KGHDR and CDR2 SFDVKD.

This clonotype was seen more than once but under ten times. This rearrangement joins TRBV3-1 to TRBJ2-1; the D gene is possibly TRBD2 (6 bases). V gave up 4 bases and J gave up 4 bases, with 14 bases separating them. The CDR3 has 15 amino acids. CDR1 LGHDT and CDR2 YNNKEL come from the germline V gene (reference sequence). CDR3 residues: CASSRQGLGYNEQFF. CDR3 DNA sequence: TGTGCCAGCAGCCGGCAGGGACTGGGTTACAATGAGCAGTTCTTC.

The chain has TRBV2 and TRBJ2-7; 8 positions match TRBD1. The CDR3 length is 13 residues. V lost 10 bases and J lost 2; bases outside the gene matches: 7. Germline-derived CDR1 and CDR2 are SNHLY and FYNNEI. CDR3 sequence reads: CATVTGAPYEQYF. CDR3 nucleotides: TGTGCCACCGTGACAGGGGCGCCCTACGAGCAGTACTTC.

At least ten counts were recorded for this clonotype. The chain is built from TRBV29-1 and TRBJ2-7, with D perhaps being TRBD1 or TRBD2 (5 bases each). The germline CDR1 and CDR2 sequences are SQVTM and ANQGSEA. The CDR3 contains 15 residues. Trimming pared 5 bases from V and 5 bases from J, leaving 22 bases between. The DNA of the CDR3 is TGCAGCGTTCACCTTTCAGACGTGATGGGGGACGAGCAGTACTTC. This codes for CSVHLSDVMGDEQYF.

This clonotype has just a few counts. The V gene is TRBV7-6, the J gene TRBJ1-4; D might be TRBD1 (6 bases). The V and J ends lost 5 bases and 5 bases respectively, with 15 bases between them. The CDR3 is 15 residues long. Germline V gene lookup returns CDR1 SGHVS and CDR2 FNYEAQ. The CDR3 bases are TGTGCCAGCAGCCTATTACAGGGTTTGAATGAAAAACTGTTTTTT. Translated, it gives CASSLLQGLNEKLFF.

The chain has TRBV20-1 and TRBJ2-1; 9 positions match TRBD2. CDR3 length: 12 residues. The V gene's germline CDR1 is DFQATT and CDR2 SNEGSKA (reference sequence). V lost 4 bases and J lost 10; bases outside the gene matches: 5. CDR3 loop: CSANPAGGEQFF. The CDR3 bases are TGCAGTGCTAATCCAGCGGGGGGCGAGCAGTTCTTC.

This clonotype was picked up a small number of times. This sequence joins TRBV7-2 and TRBJ2-1; TRBD2 matches at 8 bases. V shed 5 bases, J shed 0 bases, and the junction held 9 bases outside the gene matches. The length of the CDR3 is 17 residues. Germline V gene lookup returns CDR1 SGHTA and CDR2 FQGNSA. CDR3 amino acids: CASSTAGGWSSYNEQFF. The CDR3 DNA follows: TGTGCCAGCAGCACGGCGGGGGGATGGAGCTCCTACAATGAGCAGTTCTTC.